Sequencing of this T cell receptor (beta chain) was carried out in a study of blood T cells in healthy people across ages. Study-wide results and limits: Strong correlation existed between TCR beta diversity and naive T cell percentage. TCR beta diversity per million T cells fell roughly linearly with age.

Concerning this clonotype: Its antigen is unknown.

Germline CDR1 is SGHAT and CDR2 is FQNNGV. V lost 6 bases to trimming and J lost 4 bases, with 20 bases between them. CDR3 length: 16 amino acids. A second about 6 to 12 cycle PCR used barcoded and J-beta primers. TCRdb analysed the 5' RACE reads with MiXCR anew, one entry per CDR3 protein. The repertoire consists of 1 million to 1.2 million distinct CDR3 sequences, with 35% to 40% occurring once and the leading ten covering about an eighth. The sequence came from a man younger than 35 in good health. The sequenced sample consisted of blood. V and J are TRBV11-2 and TRBJ2-3, with D maybe TRBD2 (6 bases). The CDR3 region has the DNA TGTGCCAGCAGGCTCTCTCTAGCGATAGCGGCAGATACGCAGTATTTT. This translates into CASRLSLAIAADTQYF.